The clone carrying this TCR beta chain was detected many times. Time point meaning: newly diagnosed GD, antithyroid drugs for less than 3 months. PBMC-derived RNA was used for the TCR library. Collection of peripheral blood (about 10 milliliters) was done using EDTA tubes. The sample is drawn from a study of regulatory T cells in long-lasting Graves disease. There are 14 residues in the CDR3. From germline, CDR1 is LGHDT and CDR2 YNNKEL (reference sequence). Trimming cost V 5 bases and J 1 base, with 11 bases left between them. Construction of TCR beta libraries relied on iRepertoire HTBI primers and on Arm-PCR targeting CDR3 regions. MiXCR, applied by TCRdb to the multiplex PCR reads, yields one record per CDR3 protein. The profile shows hundreds of thousands of distinct CDR3 sequences, 15% to 20% of them singletons. These same data were also listed under a study on T cells in Graves' hyperthyroidism and ophthalmopathy. That work states: Graves' hyperthyroidism was deemed stable absent ophthalmopathy progression within 18 months.

The genes are TRBV3-1 and TRBJ1-1; D might be TRBD1 (5 bases). This TCR came from a woman aged 40 to 65 with Graves disease. This specimen was peripheral blood mononuclear cells (PBMCs), taken at new diagnosis, from a patient treated with antithyroid drugs. The CDR3 region has the DNA TGTGCCAGCAGCATCCGACAGAAGAACACTGAAGCTTTCTTT. This translates into CASSIRQKNTEAFF.